This T cell receptor beta chain came from a study of spatial heterogeneity in lung cancer. Documented time point: sample taken at primary tumor resection. The input material, whole RNA from tumor, nontumor lung or frozen PBMC, was sequenced unsorted. The donors comprised some 70 untreated early-stage non-small cell lung cancer patients. Germline CDR1 reads SQVTM; CDR2 reads ANQGSEA. Trimming took off 8 bases at V and 4 bases at J, with 14 bases between the two ends. The CDR3 extends over 12 amino acids. Every TCR cDNA molecule bore a unique molecular identifier. TCRdb re-derived calls from the 5' RACE reads in MiXCR, one entry per CDR3 protein. Of some 15,000 distinct CDR3 sequences in the sample, roughly 15% were seen once.

V usage is TRBV29-1 and J usage is TRBJ2-5, with D possibly being TRBD2 (6 bases). The TCR comes from a male donor with early-stage non-small cell lung cancer. Sequenced here: PBMCs, sampled at surgery. The CDR3 sequence is CSFSGGGETQYF. CDR3 DNA: TGCAGCTTTTCCGGGGGAGGAGAGACCCAGTACTTC.